The 5 T cell receptor beta chains below were found in one sample sequenced in a study of control samples from healthy donors and cancer patients. The method was immunoSEQ multiplex PCR; TCRdb's version includes in-frame clones alone and lacks a portion of them. In the table there are more than 100,000 clones, around 89% of which are singletons. Sequenced material: blood. Receptors originate from a man aged 40-49 years in good health.

The rearrangement links TRBV6-1 to TRBJ2-3; maybe TRBD2 (6 bases). Trimming left V 0 bases short and J 0 bases short, with 7 bases between. CDR1 MNHNS and CDR2 SASEGT come from the germline V gene. This CDR3 contains 15 residues. The CDR3 DNA is TGTGCCAGCAGTGAAGCCGGGACTAGCACAGATACGCAGTATTTT. It codes for CASSEAGTSTDTQYF.

In this sample, this clone turned up a few times. The chain links TRBV30 to TRBJ2-6, with D possibly being TRBD2 (5 bases). CDR3 length equals 15 residues. CDR1 is GTSNPN, CDR2 SVGIG, per germline (reference sequence). V was clipped by 5 bases and J by 0 bases, with 11 bases between them. CDR3 sequence: CAWGGTPSGANVLTF. In DNA, the CDR3 is TGTGCCTGGGGAGGAACACCCTCTGGGGCCAACGTCCTGACTTTC.

The V gene is TRBV27, the J gene TRBJ1-1, with a possible D match to TRBD1 (6 bases). This CDR3 contains 14 residues. Trimming cost V 6 bases and J 4 bases, with 15 bases left between them. CDR1 is MNHEY and CDR2 is SMNVEV in the germline V gene (reference sequence). CDR3 region: CASRNQGRGTEAFF. The CDR3 nucleotides are TGTGCCAGCAGAAATCAGGGGAGAGGCACTGAAGCTTTCTTT.

The chain couples TRBV12-5 to TRBJ1-1, with a possible D match to TRBD1 (6 bases). The CDR3 loop spans 18 amino acids. Germline assignment: CDR1 LGHNT and CDR2 FRNRAP. Trimming took off 7 bases at V and 3 bases at J, with 27 bases between the two ends. CDR3 bases: TGTGCTAGTGCCCTTTACCTGGGACAATCTTTGGTGGACACTGAAGCTTTCTTT. Translating gives CASALYLGQSLVDTEAFF.

The chain carries TRBV9 and TRBJ2-1, with 8 bases aligning to TRBD1. CDR1 SGDLS and CDR2 YYNGEE come from the germline V gene. Trimming cost V 2 bases and J 5 bases; bases outside gene matches: 18. The CDR3 loop spans 19 amino acids. The CDR3 region is CASSVFPYRSGGSHNEQFF. CDR3 sequence (DNA): TGTGCCAGCAGCGTCTTCCCCTATAGATCAGGGGGCTCTCACAATGAGCAGTTCTTC.